The 23 T cell receptor beta chains below all came from one sample that was sequenced in a study of blood T cell repertoires in COVID-19. Here immunoSEQ multiplex PCR was the method, and the copy in TCRdb shows in-frame clones only, minus some. This sample yields about 170,000 clones, of which roughly 82% are seen a single time; 5.5% to 7.5% belongs to the top ten. The sequencing sample was made of peripheral blood. The receptors here all came from a woman aged 40 to 50 with COVID-19, enrolled during active disease.

CDR3 sequence reads: CSADSYLMNTEAFF. CDR3 DNA: TGCAGCGCCGACAGTTACCTCATGAACACTGAAGCTTTCTTT. The chain is built from TRBV29-1 and TRBJ1-1, with TRBD1 as a possible D gene (5 bases). The CDR3 consists of 14 residues. CDR1 SQVTM and CDR2 ANQGSEA come from the germline V gene. Trimming left V 7 bases short and J 0 bases short, with 15 bases between.

This clone was counted between two and nine times. V and J are TRBV9 and TRBJ2-3; possibly TRBD2 for D (6 bases). Germline CDR1 is SGDLS and CDR2 is YYNGEE. The V gene lost 2 bases and the J gene lost 0 bases, with 16 bases spanning the gap. The CDR3 consists of 17 residues. CDR3 sequence reads: CASSVSSGLRSTDTQYF. CDR3 DNA sequence: TGTGCCAGCAGCGTCTCCTCCGGACTAAGAAGCACAGATACGCAGTATTTT. Filled out from reference TRBV9 and TRBJ2-3, the complete variable domain reads DSGVTQTPKHLITATGQRVTLRCSPRSGDLSVYWYQQSLDQGLQFLIQYYNGEERAKGNILERFSAQQFPDLHSELNLSSLELGDSALYFCASSVSSGLRSTDTQYFGPGTRLTVL.

The chain has TRBV3-1 (or the pseudogene TRBV3-2) and TRBJ1-1, with a possible D match to TRBD1 (5 bases). In germline, CDR1 is LGHDT, CDR2 YNNKEL (reference sequence). This CDR3 has 14 residues. Trimming removed 4 bases from V and 5 bases from J, with 14 bases in between. Here the CDR3 DNA reads TGTGCCAGCAGCCGCGGGGGGGGACCGACTGAAGCTTTCTTT. Translated: CASSRGGGPTEAFF.

This clone has a handful of counts. The chain carries TRBV2 and TRBJ1-6; the match to TRBD1 covers 7 bases. This CDR3 is built from 14 residues. Germline values: CDR1 SNHLY, CDR2 FYNNEI. V shed 4 bases and J 7 bases; nucleotides not matched to a gene: 4. Here the CDR3 DNA reads TGTGCCAGCAGTGGGGACAGTTTCAATTCACCCCTCCACTTT. It translates to CASSGDSFNSPLHF. The whole variable domain, filled in from reference TRBV2 and TRBJ1-6, reads EPEVTQTPSHQVTQMGQEVILRCVPISNHLYFYWYRQILGQKVEFLVSFYNNEISEKSEIFDDQFSVERPDGSNFTLKIRSTKLEDSAMYFCASSGDSFNSPLHFGNGTRLTVT.

V usage is TRBV7-3 and J usage is TRBJ2-1, with no clear D. V gave up 3 bases and J gave up 4 bases, with 7 bases separating them. Germline-derived CDR1 and CDR2 are SGHTA and FQGTGA. The CDR3 has 13 amino acids. DNA of the CDR3: TGTGCCAGCAGCTTTAGATCATACAATGAGCAGTTCTTC. It codes for CASSFRSYNEQFF.

The rearrangement links TRBV9 to TRBJ1-6, with D unresolved. Germline V CDR1 and CDR2: SGDLS, YYNGEE. With 3 bases removed from V and 0 bases from J, the gap between germline ends came to 13 bases. The CDR3 contains 17 residues. The CDR3 DNA follows: TGTGCCAGCAGCGCTCACAGTCAGAGCTCCTATAATTCACCCCTCCACTTT. This gives the protein CASSAHSQSSYNSPLHF. The whole variable domain, filled in from reference TRBV9 and TRBJ1-6, reads DSGVTQTPKHLITATGQRVTLRCSPRSGDLSVYWYQQSLDQGLQFLIQYYNGEERAKGNILERFSAQQFPDLHSELNLSSLELGDSALYFCASSAHSQSSYNSPLHFGNGTRLTVT.

V gene TRBV30 combines with J gene TRBJ1-2; D possibly corresponds to TRBD1 (5 bases). Germline CDR1 GTSNPN, CDR2 SVGIG (reference sequence). CDR3 length: 15 amino acids. The germline V and J ends were trimmed by 0 bases and 7 bases, with 18 bases remaining between them. The chain's CDR3 is CAWSVHGGRAFGYTF. CDR3 DNA sequence: TGTGCCTGGAGTGTACACGGGGGACGGGCTTTTGGCTACACCTTC.

The chain uses TRBV28 and TRBJ1-3; D remains unclear. The germline V gene encodes CDR1 MDHEN and CDR2 SYDVKM. CDR3 length: 14 residues. Between the trimmed V and J ends, which lost 1 base and 4 bases, there was a span of 8 bases. CDR3 DNA sequence: TGTGCCAGCAGTTTATCGGCAGGCGGAAACACCATATATTTT. It yields the protein CASSLSAGGNTIYF.

The gene calls are TRBV10-3 and TRBJ1-5; D perhaps matches TRBD1 (6 bases). From germline, CDR1 is ENHRY and CDR2 SYGVKD. The CDR3 contains 14 residues. The germline V and J ends were trimmed by 4 bases and 5 bases, with 12 bases remaining between them. The CDR3 region has the DNA TGTGCCATCAGTGGGACAGTCAAAGATCAGCCCCAGCATTTT. Its translation is CAISGTVKDQPQHF.

To note about this clone: This specimen includes other DNA sequences encoding the same CDR3. The V call is TRBV12-3 or TRBV12-4, the J call TRBJ2-2; D gene uncertain. Between the trimmed V and J ends, which lost 4 bases and 4 bases, there was a span of 4 bases. The CDR3 contains 12 residues. The CDR3 protein is CASSSSTGELFF. The CDR3 DNA sequence: TGTGCCAGCAGTTCCAGCACCGGGGAGCTGTTTTTT.

This clone appeared a single time. The chain recombines TRBV18 with TRBJ1-1, with 8 bases aligning to TRBD1. CDR3 size: 12 residues. Unmatched junction bases numbered 1, after V lost 4 bases and J lost 6 bases. Germline V gene sequence: CDR1 KGHSH, CDR2 LQKENI. The CDR3 protein is CASSLQGAEAFF. The CDR3 nucleotides read TGTGCCAGCTCACTACAGGGGGCTGAAGCTTTCTTT.

The chain recombines TRBV12-5 with TRBJ2-5, with TRBD2 matching 14 bases. The CDR3 has 16 amino acids. V shed 6 bases, J shed 4 bases, and the junction held 7 bases outside the gene matches. Germline V lookup: CDR1 LGHNT, CDR2 FRNRAP. The CDR3 spells CASGLTSGRAPETQYF. The CDR3 DNA is TGTGCTAGTGGCCTGACTAGCGGGAGGGCCCCAGAGACCCAGTACTTC.

This chain joins TRBV7-2 and TRBJ2-1, with TRBD1 matching 10 bases. The CDR3 runs to 15 residues. After removal of 3 bases from V and 2 bases from J, the junction contained 1 base not matched to a gene. Germline V gene lookup returns CDR1 SGHTA and CDR2 FQGNSA. CDR3 in amino acids: CASSLDRGTYNEQFF. The CDR3 bases are TGTGCCAGCAGCTTGGACAGGGGGACCTACAATGAGCAGTTCTTC. The entire variable domain, with the rest obtained from reference TRBV7-2 and TRBJ2-1, is as follows: GAGVSQSPSNKVTEKGKDVELRCDPISGHTALYWYRQSLGQGLEFLIYFQGNSAPDKSGLPSDRFSAERTGGSVSTLTIQRTQQEDSAVYLCASSLDRGTYNEQFFGPGTRLTVL.

This rearrangement joins TRBV27 to TRBJ1-5, with D possibly being TRBD1 (5 bases). CDR3 length equals 16 residues. V was shortened by 6 bases and J by 5 bases, with 20 bases between the two germline ends. Per the germline V gene, CDR1 is MNHEY and CDR2 is SMNVEV (reference sequence). The CDR3 DNA sequence: TGTGCCAGCAGCCCGCTCGGAGGGACGTTTGATCAGCCCCAGCATTTT. Protein: CASSPLGGTFDQPQHF.

The V call is TRBV29-1, the J call TRBJ1-1; D is perhaps TRBD1 (6 bases). CDR1 SQVTM and CDR2 ANQGSEA come from the germline V gene. CDR3 size: 12 residues. Trimming removed 5 bases from V and 6 bases from J, with 13 bases in between. CDR3 sequence (DNA): TGCAGCGTTTTCAGGGGCACAGCTGAAGCTTTCTTT. This translates into CSVFRGTAEAFF.

The chain couples TRBV10-3 to TRBJ1-4, with 10 bases lining up with TRBD1. Per the germline V gene, CDR1 is ENHRY and CDR2 is SYGVKD. The CDR3 covers 16 residues. The ends lost 3 bases at V and 7 bases at J; junction bases unmatched: 8. The DNA of the CDR3 is TGTGCCATCAGTGAACTTGGGACAGGGGCAAGTGAAAAACTGTTTTTT. It specifies CAISELGTGASEKLFF.

CDR3 protein: CASSEFQGNYGYTF. The CDR3 DNA sequence: TGTGCCAGCAGTGAATTCCAGGGTAACTATGGCTACACCTTC. This chain joins TRBV5-6 and TRBJ1-2; the D gene is possibly TRBD1 (5 bases). The CDR3 has 14 amino acids. Germline CDR1 SGHDT, CDR2 YYEEEE. Trimming pared 5 bases from V and 1 base from J, leaving 12 bases between.

The gene calls are TRBV19 and TRBJ1-2, with D maybe TRBD1 (5 bases). The V and J ends lost 7 bases and 0 bases respectively, with 12 bases between them. Germline CDR1 and CDR2: LNHDA and SQIVND (reference sequence). This CDR3 is built from 14 residues. The CDR3 bases are TGTGCCAGTACCGGGACTTCAGCTAACTATGGCTACACCTTC. Translated: CASTGTSANYGYTF.

V and J are TRBV3-1 (or the pseudogene TRBV3-2) and TRBJ2-4, with 8 bases fitting TRBD1. Germline V gives CDR1 LGHDT, CDR2 YNNKEL (reference sequence). Germline trimming cut 1 base from V and 9 bases from J; bases unmatched to any gene: 5. The CDR3 covers 14 residues. The CDR3 DNA sequence: TGTGCCAGCAGCCAAGCGCCGGACAGGGTCATTCAGTACTTC. Protein sequence: CASSQAPDRVIQYF.

The chain has TRBV2 and TRBJ1-4; a possible D gene is TRBD1 (6 bases). The CDR3 covers 15 residues. Trimming stripped 4 bases from V and 4 bases from J, with 13 bases between. Per germline, CDR1 SNHLY and CDR2 FYNNEI. The CDR3 DNA reads TGTGCCAGCAGTGTTGAGGCAGGGGTTAATGAAAAACTGTTTTTT. Translating gives CASSVEAGVNEKLFF.

The CDR3 spells CASSSRLAGDGEQYF. The CDR3 DNA sequence: TGTGCCAGCAGTTCCCGACTAGCGGGAGATGGAGAGCAGTACTTC. The rearrangement uses TRBV27 and TRBJ2-7; 12 positions agree with TRBD2. Per germline, CDR1 MNHEY and CDR2 SMNVEV (reference sequence). V was pared by 4 bases and J by 7 bases, with 8 bases of the junction left unmatched. The CDR3 has 15 residues.

The chain joins TRBV19 to TRBJ2-1, with TRBD1 matching 7 bases. V shed 1 base, J shed 10 bases, and the junction held 10 bases outside the gene matches. Germline V gene data show CDR1 as LNHDA and CDR2 as SQIVND (reference sequence). The CDR3 loop spans 15 amino acids. Here the CDR3 reads CASSIVTGVRKEQFF. CDR3 DNA sequence: TGTGCCAGTAGTATAGTCACAGGGGTGAGGAAGGAGCAGTTCTTC.

This sequence joins TRBV11-2 and TRBJ2-5; 7 nucleotides agree with TRBD2. Per the germline V gene, CDR1 is SGHAT and CDR2 is FQNNGV. The CDR3 contains 14 residues. V gave up 4 bases and J gave up 9 bases; unmatched junction bases: 11. The CDR3 sequence is CASSSIRGGMAQYF. The CDR3 region has the DNA TGTGCCAGCAGCTCAATCCGGGGAGGGATGGCCCAGTACTTC.